This TCR beta chain was recorded in a study of shared clonotypes between healthy human individuals. In germline, CDR1 is MGHRA, CDR2 YSYEKL. The germline V and J ends were trimmed by 4 bases and 1 base, with 7 bases remaining between them. The CDR3 runs to 14 residues. Terminally differentiated effector memory CD45RA+ cells were excluded from the naive CD8 cells, which were CD45RO-negative and positively selected for CCR7. Study-level points and caveats: Clonotype sharing across four donors was observed for around 4.8% of naive CD4 clonotypes.

As regards this clone: Its matching antigen is unknown.

The protocol was immunoSEQ multiplex PCR, while the TCRdb copy is restricted to in-frame clones and leaves out a portion. This repertoire shows hundreds of thousands of clones, nearly 98% found once; its top ten account for 0.3%. The genes are TRBV4-1 and TRBJ2-2; D is undetermined. The TCR comes from a man aged 30-40 years in good health. Sequenced input: naive CD8+ T cells sorted from blood. CDR3 coding DNA: TGCGCCAGCAGCCCCCGCGGGAACACCGGGGAGCTGTTTTTT. It specifies CASSPRGNTGELFF.